Given below is one T cell receptor beta chain in context. Its antigen is unidentified. The data stem from a study of cytomegalovirus exposure and HLA in healthy donors. PCR was performed using 60 Vbeta and 13 Jbeta primers. Measured with immunoSEQ multiplex PCR; TCRdb has only the in-frame clones, and not every one. This sample carries some 130,000 clones, 70% to 85% of them seen once, and the ten largest clones take 6.5% to 7%. Study results and limitations: A prior analysis recorded that most TCR beta V segments were productive about 87% or about 30% of the time.

V shed 0 bases and J 3 bases; nucleotides not matched to a gene: 4. Germline CDR1 is SGHTS and CDR2 is YDEGEE. CDR3 length: 16 residues. The TCR comes from a man in his forties in good health and CMV-seropositive. The sample taken for sequencing was PBMCs. This chain connects TRBV5-8 to TRBJ2-1, with 9 bases lining up with TRBD2. In DNA, the CDR3 is TGTGCCAGCAGCTTGGGGCTAGCGGGAAACTACAATGAGCAGTTCTTC. It codes for CASSLGLAGNYNEQFF.